A selection of T cell receptor beta chains follows, all from one sample in a study of blood T cell repertoires in COVID-19. Method: immunoSEQ multiplex PCR; TCRdb's copy keeps in-frame clones and lacks some. In the table there are fewer than 40,000 clones, 70% to 90% of which are singletons. The specimen sequenced was peripheral blood. These TCRs come from an elderly woman with active or convalescent COVID-19. Both conserved end residues are part of each CDR3. D genes are given only for firm matches. Clone size is not always given. Where it is, it says once, few, many or a class for expanded clones.

v_call: TRBV7-6; d_call: NA; clone_size: NA; j_call: TRBJ1-1; cdr3_aa: CASSLELGLNTEAFF; cdr3_nt: TGTGCCAGCAGCTTAGAACTGGGGCTAAACACTGAAGCTTTCTTT
v_call: TRBV5-4; d_call: NA; clone_size: few; j_call: TRBJ1-1; cdr3_aa: CASSSGPTSGAFF; cdr3_nt: TGTGCCAGCAGCTCGGGTCCAACCTCTGGAGCTTTCTTT
v_call: TRBV7-3; d_call: TRBD1; clone_size: NA; j_call: TRBJ2-2; cdr3_aa: CASSRDRVGTGELFF; cdr3_nt: TGTGCCAGCAGCCGCGACAGGGTCGGCACCGGGGAGCTGTTTTTT
v_call: TRBV5-1; d_call: NA; clone_size: NA; j_call: TRBJ2-5; cdr3_aa: CASSLAVGGKETQYF; cdr3_nt: TGCGCCAGCAGCTTGGCGGTCGGAGGCAAAGAGACCCAGTACTTC
v_call: TRBV18; d_call: NA; clone_size: NA; j_call: TRBJ2-5; cdr3_aa: CASTDSQETQYF; cdr3_nt: TGTGCCAGCACGGACAGTCAAGAGACCCAGTACTTC
v_call: TRBV6-5; d_call: TRBD1; clone_size: few; j_call: TRBJ1-1; cdr3_aa: CASSYATGVTEAFF; cdr3_nt: TGTGCCAGCAGTTACGCAACAGGGGTGACTGAAGCTTTCTTT
v_call: TRBV30; d_call: TRBD1; clone_size: once; j_call: TRBJ2-3; cdr3_aa: CAWSEGQGEADTQYF; cdr3_nt: TGTGCCTGGAGTGAGGGGCAGGGGGAAGCAGATACGCAGTATTTT
v_call: TRBV5-6; d_call: NA; clone_size: once; j_call: TRBJ2-4; cdr3_aa: CASSLVKGDKNIQYF; cdr3_nt: TGTGCCAGCAGCTTGGTTAAGGGGGATAAAAACATTCAGTACTTC
v_call: TRBV6-5; d_call: NA; clone_size: NA; j_call: TRBJ2-3; cdr3_aa: CASNPGTTSTDTQYF; cdr3_nt: TGTGCCAGCAATCCTGGGACAACTAGCACAGATACGCAGTATTTT
v_call: TRBV5-1; d_call: NA; clone_size: few; j_call: TRBJ2-2; cdr3_aa: CASSLAKSSENTGELFF; cdr3_nt: TGCGCCAGCAGCTTGGCCAAATCCAGCGAGAACACCGGGGAGCTGTTTTTT
v_call: TRBV11-1; d_call: NA; clone_size: NA; j_call: TRBJ2-1; cdr3_aa: CASSPQESYNEQFF; cdr3_nt: TGTGCCAGCAGCCCACAGGAGAGCTACAATGAGCAGTTCTTC
v_call: TRBV2; d_call: NA; clone_size: few; j_call: TRBJ2-1; cdr3_aa: CASSVEGVSYNEQFF; cdr3_nt: TGTGCCAGCAGTGTTGAGGGGGTCTCCTACAATGAGCAGTTCTTC
v_call: TRBV4-1; d_call: NA; clone_size: NA; j_call: TRBJ1-6; cdr3_aa: CASSQDRSPLHF; cdr3_nt: TGCGCCAGCAGCCAAGATCGTTCACCCCTCCACTTT
v_call: TRBV19; d_call: TRBD2; clone_size: NA; j_call: TRBJ2-1; cdr3_aa: CASSTRGGSYNEQFF; cdr3_nt: TGTGCCAGTAGTACGCGGGGGGGCTCCTACAATGAGCAGTTCTTC
v_call: TRBV5-8; d_call: TRBD1; clone_size: NA; j_call: TRBJ2-4; cdr3_aa: CASSAGTGVVNIQYF; cdr3_nt: TGTGCCAGCAGCGCCGGGACAGGGGTTGTGAACATTCAGTACTTC
v_call: TRBV10-3; d_call: TRBD1; clone_size: few; j_call: TRBJ1-1; cdr3_aa: CAIGEGTAEAFF; cdr3_nt: TGTGCCATCGGAGAGGGGACAGCAGAAGCTTTCTTT
v_call: TRBV11-1; d_call: TRBD2; clone_size: NA; j_call: TRBJ2-1; cdr3_aa: CASSPLAGGNEQFF; cdr3_nt: TGTGCCAGCAGCCCACTAGCGGGGGGGAATGAGCAGTTCTTC
v_call: TRBV7-8; d_call: TRBD2; clone_size: NA; j_call: TRBJ2-1; cdr3_aa: CASSSTSVRGGNSHEQFF; cdr3_nt: TGTGCCAGCAGCTCCACCTCTGTGCGGGGGGGCAATAGTCATGAGCAGTTCTTC
v_call: TRBV3-1/TRBV3-2; d_call: NA; clone_size: NA; j_call: TRBJ1-2; cdr3_aa: CASSHLDRVNYGYTF; cdr3_nt: TGTGCCAGCAGCCACCTCGACCGGGTTAACTATGGCTACACCTTC
v_call: TRBV11-1; d_call: TRBD2; clone_size: NA; j_call: TRBJ2-5; cdr3_aa: CASSLRWTSQETQYF; cdr3_nt: TGTGCCAGCAGCTTAAGGTGGACTAGCCAAGAGACCCAGTACTTC
v_call: TRBV18; d_call: TRBD1; clone_size: once; j_call: TRBJ2-1; cdr3_aa: CASSSGQLDYNEQFF; cdr3_nt: TGTGCCAGCTCATCGGGACAGCTAGACTACAATGAGCAGTTCTTC
v_call: TRBV7-8; d_call: TRBD1; clone_size: NA; j_call: TRBJ1-5; cdr3_aa: CASSLVGTGVHQPQHF; cdr3_nt: TGTGCCAGCAGCTTAGTAGGGACAGGGGTTCATCAGCCCCAGCATTTT
v_call: TRBV5-4; d_call: TRBD1; clone_size: NA; j_call: TRBJ2-7; cdr3_aa: CASSRQGTPYEQYF; cdr3_nt: TGTGCCAGCAGCCGACAGGGGACGCCCTACGAGCAGTACTTC
v_call: TRBV27; d_call: NA; clone_size: NA; j_call: TRBJ1-1; cdr3_aa: CASSLGAGVEAFF; cdr3_nt: TGTGCCAGCAGTTTAGGGGCAGGGGTTGAAGCTTTCTTT
v_call: TRBV5-4; d_call: NA; clone_size: NA; j_call: TRBJ2-3; cdr3_aa: CASSLTGQTDTQYF; cdr3_nt: TGTGCCAGCAGCTTAACAGGTCAAACAGATACGCAGTATTTT
v_call: TRBV30; d_call: NA; clone_size: once; j_call: TRBJ2-3; cdr3_aa: CAWSVLGGISTDTQYF; cdr3_nt: TGTGCCTGGAGTGTTTTGGGGGGTATAAGCACAGATACGCAGTATTTT
v_call: TRBV10-3; d_call: NA; clone_size: NA; j_call: TRBJ1-6; cdr3_aa: CAISDSGSSYNSPLHF; cdr3_nt: TGTGCCATCAGCGACAGTGGCAGCTCCTATAATTCACCCCTCCACTTT
v_call: TRBV27; d_call: NA; clone_size: NA; j_call: TRBJ2-7; cdr3_aa: CAGARGPKHEQYF; cdr3_nt: TGTGCCGGCGCCAGGGGCCCTAAGCACGAGCAGTACTTC
v_call: TRBV7-9; d_call: TRBD2; clone_size: NA; j_call: TRBJ2-3; cdr3_aa: CASTTGGPVSDTQYF; cdr3_nt: TGTGCCAGCACCACGGGGGGGCCAGTGTCAGATACGCAGTATTTT
v_call: TRBV18; d_call: NA; clone_size: NA; j_call: TRBJ2-5; cdr3_aa: CASSADAPSPQETQYF; cdr3_nt: TGTGCCAGCTCAGCAGATGCTCCCTCCCCACAAGAGACCCAGTACTTC
v_call: TRBV2; d_call: TRBD1; clone_size: few; j_call: TRBJ1-2; cdr3_aa: CASSGQGYGYTF; cdr3_nt: TGTGCCAGCAGTGGACAGGGCTATGGCTACACCTTC
v_call: TRBV2; d_call: TRBD1; clone_size: once; j_call: TRBJ1-6; cdr3_aa: CASEVRTGTLGSSYNSPLHF; cdr3_nt: TGTGCCAGCGAGGTCCGGACAGGGACATTGGGAAGCTCCTATAATTCACCCCTCCACTTT